This paragraph covers one T cell receptor (beta chain) sequence. This clonotype was seen many times. Its antigen remains undetermined. No base quality information exists; no much larger clone differs at one position. Library construction relied on 5' RACE. The data were produced on an Illumina HiSeq 2000. A universal primer binding site was introduced by template switching, and a unique molecular identifier was present in the final cDNA, enabling accurate counting of TCR cDNA molecules. Specific primers in the conserved constant-segment region were used to synthesize first-strand cDNA for TCR alpha and beta chains. To control for contamination, every cDNA library carried two barcodes: a SMART-Mk sample barcode plus Illumina barcodes. Two successive PCR steps introduced TruSeq adapter sequences along with Illumina sample barcodes. The TCR alpha and beta cDNA libraries were sequenced on the Illumina HiSeq platform using custom primers. In the source study's methods: Raw reads were processed with MiGEC to extract unique molecular identifiers, and MiXCR was used to determine CDR3 positions. Recombination models were inferred per individual with the repgenHMM and IGoR tools using an EM algorithm. The analysis of shared clonotypes was done with the tcR package in R, with sharing normalized by the product of cloneset sizes. To study raw recombination without the effects of thymic and clonal selection, out-of-frame nonproductive sequences were analyzed. The public sequencing data were trimmed at Q25 with fastp and processed into clonotypes with MiXCR by TCRdb, which kept only in-frame beta chains. Each entry is one CDR3 protein sequence, shown with its most common DNA and genes. TCRdb's processing, not the authors', yielded these V and J calls. The sample includes 300,000 or so distinct CDR3 sequences, with less than 9.5% observed a single time. The ten largest clones capture about 7.1% of the sample.

Only healthy Caucasian donors were included. Three pairs of female monozygotic twins, all aged roughly 18 to 30 years, made up the twin cohort. Positive isolation kits from Invitrogen were used to isolate CD4+ and CD8+ T cell populations. This record belongs to a study of identical twins (dated by TCRdb to 2016 to 2017). Context from the whole study: The study deep-sequenced TCR alpha and beta repertoires from monozygotic twins, unrelated adults of various ages and cord blood to test whether fetal clonotypes persist. To rule out contamination, replicate twin experiments were performed at different times with different library preparation protocols. Overall study outcomes, separate from this receptor: Invariant T cells such as MAIT and iNKT could partly confound zero-insertion analyses, although diverse VJ usage argued against such confounding for most clonotypes. Because the same donors could not be followed over many years, the conclusions relied on cross-sectional statistical analysis. Abundant cord blood beta clonotypes had fewer insertions, young adult naive repertoires showed a similar but weaker trend, and memory repertoires showed no such trend. Out-of-frame TCR alpha sequences shared between twins showed an excess of low generation-probability sequences compared with coincidental sharing between unrelated individuals. Recombination models systematically underestimated out-of-frame TCR alpha sharing in monozygotic twins but agreed with sharing between unrelated individuals. Excess twin sharing in beta out-of-frame sequences was weaker because fewer shared sequences lowered the signal-to-noise ratio.

V and J are trimmed by 1 base and 4 bases, and the gene matches miss 7 bases of the junction. Via the germline V gene, CDR1 is SGHTA and CDR2 FQGNSA. The CDR3 runs 16 amino acids, cysteine and phenylalanine included. Only CDR3 DNA is held: 48 bases, read in frame from base 1. Separately, the same data were catalogued under a study of yellow fever vaccine responses in identical twins. That second report states: The authors reported that the T cell response to vaccination in identical twins appeared partly convergent and partly personalized. Focusing on identical twins, the study followed the T cell clones that responded to the vaccine, and did so with precision.

Here the chain combines TRBV7-2 and TRBJ2-5, and 9 bases in between align with TRBD2. The specimen was CD8+ T cells sorted from blood. The source is a woman between 18 and 30 years old in good health. The nucleotide sequence reads TGTGCCAGCAGCTTAGAGGGCGGGGGGGCGCGAGAGACCCAGTACTTC. Its protein is CASSLEGGGARETQYF.